Each of the 32 T cell receptor beta chains below was sequenced from the same sample in a study of blood T cell repertoires in COVID-19. The protocol was immunoSEQ multiplex PCR, while the TCRdb copy is restricted to in-frame clones and leaves out a portion. In the table there are over 70,000 clones, about 88% of which are singletons. Sequences were obtained from peripheral blood. All receptors derive from a human donor in a cohort sampled during active COVID-19.

This chain connects TRBV19 to TRBJ2-1; 9 bases map to TRBD2. This CDR3 has 15 residues. Germline-derived CDR1 and CDR2 are LNHDA and SQIVND (reference sequence). J gave up 12 bases and V 1 base, and 10 bases lay outside the gene matches. CDR3 residues: CASSIVGSGSGRQFF. CDR3 DNA sequence: TGTGCCAGTAGTATAGTTGGTAGCGGGAGTGGTCGGCAGTTCTTC. The whole variable domain, remainder taken from reference TRBV19 and TRBJ2-1, is DGGITQSPKYLFRKEGQNVTLSCEQNLNHDAMYWYRQDPGQGLRLIYYSQIVNDFQKGDIAEGYSVSREKKESFPLTVTSAQKNPTAFYLCASSIVGSGSGRQFFGPGTRLTVL.

This clone was counted a few times. The rearrangement joins TRBV3-1 (or the pseudogene TRBV3-2) to TRBJ2-1; D ambiguous. The ends were cut back, 3 bases at V and 10 bases at J, with 10 bases in the middle. The CDR3 has 12 amino acids. Germline lookup yields CDR1 LGHDT and CDR2 YNNKEL (reference sequence). The DNA of the CDR3 is TGTGCCAGCAGCCATAGTATGAGGGAGCAGTTCTTC. This codes for CASSHSMREQFF.

The chain recombines TRBV15 with TRBJ1-1; 8 nucleotides line up with TRBD1. CDR3 length: 15 amino acids. Trimming removed 0 bases from V and 6 bases from J; junction bases left unmatched: 6. CDR1 LNHNV and CDR2 YYDKDF come from the germline V gene (reference sequence). The CDR3 DNA reads as TGTGCCACCAGCAGAGATGGACAGGGTATCGCTGAAGCTTTCTTT. This translates into CATSRDGQGIAEAFF.

This chain joins TRBV19 and TRBJ1-1, with D uncertain. The CDR3 totals 15 residues. In germline, CDR1 is LNHDA, CDR2 SQIVND (reference sequence). The V and J ends lost 6 bases and 0 bases respectively, with 14 bases between them. CDR3 nucleotides: TGTGCCAGTAGAGAAGATCTATCCGTGAACACTGAAGCTTTCTTT. Its protein is CASREDLSVNTEAFF.

The chain links TRBV20-1 to TRBJ1-5; D gene ambiguous. The CDR3 is made up of 14 amino acids. Germline V CDR1 and CDR2: DFQATT, SNEGSKA (reference sequence). V lost 3 bases to trimming and J lost 0 bases, with 9 bases between them. In nucleotides, the CDR3 is TGCAGTGCTAGTCAGGCGAGTAGCAATCAGCCCCAGCATTTT. Protein: CSASQASSNQPQHF.

This sequence joins TRBV27 and TRBJ1-2, with 7 bases that match TRBD1. The V gene's germline CDR1 is MNHEY and CDR2 SMNVEV (reference sequence). V lost 6 bases, J lost 4 bases, and 14 bases stayed unmatched. This CDR3 comprises 16 residues. The CDR3 spells CASSSTWGQSIYGYTF. The CDR3 nucleotides are TGTGCCAGCAGCTCAACCTGGGGACAGTCGATCTATGGCTACACCTTC.

This clone appeared once. The V gene is TRBV3-1 (or the pseudogene TRBV3-2), the J gene TRBJ2-7; 8 bases align to TRBD1. J was trimmed by 5 bases and V by 4 bases; bases with no gene match: 13. The CDR3 has 16 residues. Germline V CDR1 and CDR2: LGHDT, YNNKEL (reference sequence). The CDR3 protein is CASSPVVRTGHNEQYF. The CDR3 coding sequence is TGTGCCAGCAGCCCCGTGGTGCGGACAGGGCACAACGAGCAGTACTTC.

V gene TRBV5-6 combines with J gene TRBJ2-7; 9 nucleotides align to TRBD1. This CDR3 comprises 14 residues. CDR1 is SGHDT, CDR2 YYEEEE, per germline. With V trimmed by 4 bases and J by 4 bases, 6 bases remained unmatched. The CDR3 DNA follows: TGTGCCAGCAGCAGACAGGGGGGTGCGTACGAGCAGTACTTC. It yields the protein CASSRQGGAYEQYF.

The chain joins TRBV19 to TRBJ2-5, with 10 bases matching TRBD2. The ends lost 7 bases at V and 5 bases at J; junction bases unmatched: 10. The CDR3 has 15 amino acids. Looked up from germline, CDR1 is LNHDA and CDR2 is SQIVND (reference sequence). The CDR3 region has the DNA TGTGCCAGTAAGCGTGTGCTAGCGGGGGACGAGACCCAGTACTTC. This sequence encodes CASKRVLAGDETQYF.

The chain employs TRBV7-9 and TRBJ2-7; 8 bases are a match to TRBD2. Germline V gene data show CDR1 as SEHNR and CDR2 as FQNEAQ (reference sequence). V was pared by 5 bases and J by 3 bases, with 12 bases of the junction left unmatched. The CDR3 is 16 amino acids. CDR3 sequence reads: CASSPVGTGGNYEQYF. In nucleotides, the CDR3 is TGTGCCAGCAGCCCGGTGGGGACGGGGGGGAACTACGAGCAGTACTTC.

The chain links TRBV4-1 to TRBJ1-6; the D gene is possibly TRBD1 (6 bases). There are 16 residues in the CDR3. Between the trimmed V and J ends, which lost 3 bases and 5 bases, there was a span of 14 bases. CDR1 is MGHRA and CDR2 is YSYEKL in the germline V gene. The CDR3 DNA reads as TGCGCCAGCAGCCAGGATGGGGACACCGATAATTCACCCCTCCACTTT. It yields the protein CASSQDGDTDNSPLHF.

A word on this clone: This sample also contains other DNA sequences that code for the same CDR3. The V and J genes are TRBV3-1 (or the pseudogene TRBV3-2) and TRBJ1-1; D not certain. Trimming stripped 2 bases from V and 0 bases from J, with 7 bases between. The CDR3 totals 14 residues. Germline V CDR1 and CDR2: LGHDT, YNNKEL (reference sequence). In DNA, the CDR3 is TGTGCCAGCAGCCAACCAGGCATGAACACTGAAGCTTTCTTT. As protein: CASSQPGMNTEAFF.

This clone occurred a few times. The germline gene is not matched at one end of the junction; a read error may be the cause. CDR3 nucleotide sequence: TGTGCTAGCAGCCCCGGACGGACTTACTGGCATGAGCAGTTCTTC. It is translated as CASSPGRTYWHEQFF. The J gene is TRBJ2-1, the V gene TRBV7-7; D is possibly TRBD2 (5 bases). The CDR3 has 15 residues. CDR1 is SSHAT and CDR2 is FNYEAQ in the germline V gene (reference sequence).

The V and J genes are TRBV3-1 (or the pseudogene TRBV3-2) and TRBJ2-7, with D unclear. V lost 2 bases and J lost 6, with 14 bases in between. The CDR3 loop spans 14 amino acids. Germline V lookup: CDR1 LGHDT, CDR2 YNNKEL (reference sequence). CDR3 coding DNA: TGTGCCAGCAGCCAACAAACCCAAGCGCCCGAGCAGTACTTC. Protein product: CASSQQTQAPEQYF.

The V and J genes are TRBV19 and TRBJ1-6, with D maybe TRBD1 (6 bases). With 9 bases removed from V and 7 bases from J, the gap between germline ends came to 16 bases. This CDR3 contains 14 residues. Germline CDR1 LNHDA, CDR2 SQIVND (reference sequence). The CDR3 loop is CASVRTGTNSPLHF. Here the CDR3 DNA reads TGTGCCAGCGTTCGAACAGGGACCAATTCACCCCTCCACTTT.

This chain connects TRBV6-2 or TRBV6-3 to TRBJ2-7; no reliable D call. Germline lookup yields CDR1 MNHEY and CDR2 SVGEGT. This CDR3 region has 11 residues. The V end lost 5 bases, the J end lost 4 bases, and 6 bases lay between the germline ends. CDR3 loop: CASSTYYEQYF. The DNA of the CDR3 is TGTGCCAGCAGTACCTATTACGAGCAGTACTTC.

The rearrangement uses TRBV11-3 and TRBJ1-6; D might be TRBD1 (5 bases). Germline lookup yields CDR1 SGHNT and CDR2 YENEEA. Trimming took off 1 base at V and 6 bases at J, with 16 bases between the two ends. The CDR3 runs to 17 residues. CDR3 DNA sequence: TGTGCCAGCAGCTTAGGAGTTGGGGCTGATGGTAATTCACCCCTCCACTTT. Its translation: CASSLGVGADGNSPLHF.

The rearrangement joins TRBV24-1 to TRBJ2-3; TRBD1 matches 7 bases. The length of the CDR3 is 18 residues. The junction had 11 bases not matched to a gene; V was cut back by 1 base and J by 2 bases. Germline assignment: CDR1 KGHDR and CDR2 SFDVKD. The DNA of the CDR3 is TGTGCCACCAGTGATTTAGGGGGCCCCTTGGGGGACACAGATACGCAGTATTTT. It translates to CATSDLGGPLGDTDTQYF.

A note on this clone: At one end the junction does not follow the germline gene, possibly because of a read error. This rearrangement joins TRBV7-3 to TRBJ2-5; tentatively, D is TRBD1 (5 bases). CDR1 is SGHTA and CDR2 is FQGTGA in the germline V gene. This CDR3 is 11 amino acids long. In nucleotides, the CDR3 is TGTGCCAGCCAGGGTGGGGATGGACGGAACTTC. This encodes CASQGGDGRNF.

This sequence joins TRBV7-9 and TRBJ1-2; 9 bases are a match to TRBD1. Germline CDR1 and CDR2: SEHNR and FQNEAQ (reference sequence). J lost 13 bases, V lost 3 bases, and 12 bases had no gene match. The CDR3 runs to 14 residues. The CDR3 DNA reads TGTGCCAGCAGCTTTCGGGACAGGGAGGTTGCTGGCACCTTC. Protein product: CASSFRDREVAGTF. Full variable domain (rest looked up from reference TRBV7-9 and TRBJ1-2): DTGVSQNPRHKITKRGQNVTFRCDPISEHNRLYWYRQTLGQGPEFLTYFQNEAQLEKSRLLSDRFSAERPKGSFSTLEIQRTEQGDSAMYLCASSFRDREVAGTFGSGTRLTVV.

The chain has TRBV29-1 and TRBJ1-1, with D hard to call. The CDR3 has 10 amino acids. Germline loops: CDR1 SQVTM, CDR2 ANQGSEA. Deletions cut 7 bases from V and 8 bases from J, with 11 bases between. CDR3: CSASNGEAFF. The DNA for the CDR3 is TGCAGCGCTAGCAACGGGGAAGCTTTCTTT.

V gene TRBV5-1 combines with J gene TRBJ2-1; 11 bases agree with TRBD2. From germline, CDR1 is SGHRS and CDR2 YFSETQ. CDR3 size: 14 residues. J lost 8 bases, V lost 1 base, and 2 bases had no gene match. The CDR3 DNA reads as TGCGCCAGCAGCTTGACTAGCGGGAGCTATGAGCAGTTCTTC. This gives the protein CASSLTSGSYEQFF.

The chain recombines TRBV12-2 with TRBJ2-5; the table's D call TRBD1 went unverified against the DNA. TRBV12-2 is shown as a pseudogene. This CDR3 region has 18 residues. The CDR3 is CASRLGPQGTGGQETQYF. CDR3 nucleotides: TGTGCAAGTCGCTTAGGGCCCCAGGGGACAGGTGGGCAGGAGACCCAGTACTTC.

This chain uses TRBV6-4 with TRBJ1-6; D perhaps matches TRBD1 (5 bases). Germline V gene sequence: CDR1 MRHNA, CDR2 SNTAGT. Trimming left V 3 bases short and J 11 bases short, with 17 bases between. CDR3 length: 15 residues. CDR3 nucleotides: TGTGCCAGCAGTGAGAGCGCAGGGTCTCGCCCACCCCTCCACTTT. Translating gives CASSESAGSRPPLHF.

This clone was seen only once. J is TRBJ1-4 and V is TRBV7-2; a possible D gene is TRBD1 (5 bases). This CDR3 comprises 13 residues. The V end lost 0 bases, the J end lost 10 bases, and 9 bases lay between the germline ends. Per germline, CDR1 SGHTA and CDR2 FQGNSA. The CDR3 DNA follows: TGTGCCAGCAGCTTAGCAGGGGCTGGAAAACTGTTTTTT. Its protein is CASSLAGAGKLFF.

This clone is categorized as medium-sized. The CDR3 DNA sequence: TGTGCCAGCAGCCCCCTTACTAACTACGAGCAGTACTTC. It yields the protein CASSPLTNYEQYF. The J gene is TRBJ2-7, the V gene TRBV7-9, with D hard to call. V was pared by 5 bases and J by 3 bases, with 11 bases between. The CDR3 runs to 13 residues. CDR1 SEHNR and CDR2 FQNEAQ come from the germline V gene (reference sequence). Variable domain in full (rest from reference TRBV7-9 and TRBJ2-7): DTGVSQNPRHKITKRGQNVTFRCDPISEHNRLYWYRQTLGQGPEFLTYFQNEAQLEKSRLLSDRFSAERPKGSFSTLEIQRTEQGDSAMYLCASSPLTNYEQYFGPGTRLTVT.

This rearrangement joins TRBV7-9 to TRBJ1-1, with a weak D call TRBD1 (5 bases). The V gene lost 5 bases and the J gene lost 5 bases, with 21 bases spanning the gap. The CDR3 runs to 16 residues. The germline CDR1 and CDR2 sequences are SEHNR and FQNEAQ (reference sequence). CDR3 amino acids: CASSPLTPGLKTEAFF. As DNA, the CDR3 is TGTGCCAGCAGCCCACTTACTCCGGGACTAAAAACTGAAGCTTTCTTT.

The table lists this clone with a few counts. The rearrangement uses TRBV9 and TRBJ2-5, with unresolved D. Germline CDR1 reads SGDLS; CDR2 reads YYNGEE. V was clipped by 4 bases and J by 1 base, with 8 bases between them. The CDR3 totals 13 residues. This CDR3 is CASSPYSQETQYF. CDR3 DNA: TGTGCCAGCAGCCCCTACTCCCAAGAGACCCAGTACTTC. Full variable domain (missing parts from reference TRBV9 and TRBJ2-5): DSGVTQTPKHLITATGQRVTLRCSPRSGDLSVYWYQQSLDQGLQFLIQYYNGEERAKGNILERFSAQQFPDLHSELNLSSLELGDSALYFCASSPYSQETQYFGPGTRLLVL.

The DNA for the CDR3 is TGCAGTGCTAGTGACAGCGGGAACACTGAAGCTTTCTTT. It specifies CSASDSGNTEAFF. The chain is built from TRBV20-1 and TRBJ1-1; D is possibly TRBD1 (5 bases). Trimming shortened V by 3 bases and J by 1 base, and 9 bases separated the two germline ends. The CDR3 is 13 residues long. Germline V gene data show CDR1 as DFQATT and CDR2 as SNEGSKA (reference sequence).

The chain uses TRBV6-1 and TRBJ1-1; perhaps TRBD1 as D (5 bases). V was shortened by 1 base and J by 1 base, with 16 bases between the two germline ends. Germline-derived CDR1 and CDR2 are MNHNS and SASEGT. The CDR3 consists of 17 residues. CDR3 sequence reads: CASSEDYSGRWNTEAFF. The CDR3 DNA is TGTGCCAGCAGTGAAGACTACTCAGGGAGGTGGAACACTGAAGCTTTCTTT.

The chain links TRBV9 to TRBJ1-6; no clear D. V was cut by 7 bases and J by 2 bases, with 10 bases left in between. Germline V CDR1 and CDR2: SGDLS, YYNGEE. This CDR3 contains 14 residues. Here the CDR3 reads CASAGQTYNSPLHF. As DNA, the CDR3 is TGTGCCAGCGCTGGGCAGACCTATAATTCACCCCTCCACTTT.

The chain links TRBV27 to TRBJ2-7, with D possibly being TRBD2 (5 bases). This CDR3 comprises 14 residues. V lost 4 bases and J lost 1, with 11 bases in between. Germline V gene data show CDR1 as MNHEY and CDR2 as SMNVEV (reference sequence). The CDR3, as DNA: TGTGCCAGCAGTTCCCACAGAGGGTCCTACGAGCAGTACTTC. This translates into CASSSHRGSYEQYF.